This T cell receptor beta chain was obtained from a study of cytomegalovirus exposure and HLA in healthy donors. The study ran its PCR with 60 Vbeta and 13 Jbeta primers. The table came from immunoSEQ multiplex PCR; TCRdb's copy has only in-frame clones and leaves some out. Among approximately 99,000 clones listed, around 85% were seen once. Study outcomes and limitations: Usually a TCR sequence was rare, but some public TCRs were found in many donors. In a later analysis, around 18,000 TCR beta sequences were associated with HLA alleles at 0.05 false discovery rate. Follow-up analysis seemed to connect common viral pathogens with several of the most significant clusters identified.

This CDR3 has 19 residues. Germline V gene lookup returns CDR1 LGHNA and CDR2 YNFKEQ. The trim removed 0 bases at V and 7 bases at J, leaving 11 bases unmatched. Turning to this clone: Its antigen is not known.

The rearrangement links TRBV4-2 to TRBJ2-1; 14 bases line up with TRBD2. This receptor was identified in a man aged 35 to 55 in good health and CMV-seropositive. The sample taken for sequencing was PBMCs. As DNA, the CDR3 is TGTGCCAGCAGCCAAGAAGCTATGCGGACTAGCGGGGGGAATAATGAGCAGTTCTTC. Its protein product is CASSQEAMRTSGGNNEQFF.